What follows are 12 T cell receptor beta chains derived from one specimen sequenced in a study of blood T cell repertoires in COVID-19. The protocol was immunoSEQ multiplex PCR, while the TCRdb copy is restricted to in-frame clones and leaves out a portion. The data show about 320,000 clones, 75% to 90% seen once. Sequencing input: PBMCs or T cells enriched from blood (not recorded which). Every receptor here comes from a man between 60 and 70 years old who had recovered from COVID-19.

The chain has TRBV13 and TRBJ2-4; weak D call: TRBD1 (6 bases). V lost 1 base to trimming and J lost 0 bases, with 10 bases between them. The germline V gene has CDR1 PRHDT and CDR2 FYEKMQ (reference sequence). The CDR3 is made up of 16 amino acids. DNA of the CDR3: TGTGCCAGCAGCTTAGTGGGACAACTAGCCAAAAACATTCAGTACTTC. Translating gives CASSLVGQLAKNIQYF. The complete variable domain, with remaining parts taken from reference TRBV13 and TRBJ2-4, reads AAGVIQSPRHLIKEKRETATLKCYPIPRHDTVYWYQQGPGQDPQFLISFYEKMQSDKGSIPDRFSAQQFSDYHSELNMSSLELGDSALYFCASSLVGQLAKNIQYFGAGTRLSVL.

CDR3 region: CASSYGNSGANVLTF. The CDR3 DNA is TGTGCCAGCAGTTACGGCAACTCTGGGGCCAACGTCCTGACTTTC. V and J are TRBV6-2 or TRBV6-3 and TRBJ2-6; D gene ambiguous. CDR1 and CDR2 from the germline V gene are MNHEY and SVGEGT. The CDR3 totals 15 residues. Between the trimmed V and J ends, which lost 2 bases and 0 bases, there was a span of 5 bases.

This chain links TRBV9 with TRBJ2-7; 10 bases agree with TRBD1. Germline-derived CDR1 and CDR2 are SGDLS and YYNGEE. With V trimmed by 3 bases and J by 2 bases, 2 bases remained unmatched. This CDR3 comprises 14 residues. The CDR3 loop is CASSDGTGAYEQYF. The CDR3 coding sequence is TGTGCCAGCAGCGACGGGACAGGGGCCTACGAGCAGTACTTC.

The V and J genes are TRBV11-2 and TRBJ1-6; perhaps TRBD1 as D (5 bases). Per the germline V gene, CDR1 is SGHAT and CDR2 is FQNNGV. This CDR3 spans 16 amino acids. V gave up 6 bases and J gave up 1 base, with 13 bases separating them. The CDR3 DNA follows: TGTGCCAGCAGAGAGTCGGGGGTTTCCTATAATTCACCCCTCCACTTT. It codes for CASRESGVSYNSPLHF.

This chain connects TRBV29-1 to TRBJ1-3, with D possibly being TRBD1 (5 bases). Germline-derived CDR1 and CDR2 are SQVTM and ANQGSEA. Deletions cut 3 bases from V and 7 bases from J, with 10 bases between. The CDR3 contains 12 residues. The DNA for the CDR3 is TGCAGCGTTGACCTGGGGCATAACACCATATATTTT. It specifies CSVDLGHNTIYF.

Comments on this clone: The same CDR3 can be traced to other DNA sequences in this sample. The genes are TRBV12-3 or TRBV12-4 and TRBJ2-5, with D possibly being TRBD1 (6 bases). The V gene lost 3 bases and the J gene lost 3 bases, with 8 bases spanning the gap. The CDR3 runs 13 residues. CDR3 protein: CASSFGQKETQYF. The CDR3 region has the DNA TGTGCCAGCAGTTTCGGACAGAAAGAGACCCAGTACTTC.

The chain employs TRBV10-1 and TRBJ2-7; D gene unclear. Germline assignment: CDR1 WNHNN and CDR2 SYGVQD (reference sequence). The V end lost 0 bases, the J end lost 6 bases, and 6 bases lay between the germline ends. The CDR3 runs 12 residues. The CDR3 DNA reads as TGCGCCAGCAGTGAGTCTAGTTCCGAGCAGTACTTC. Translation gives CASSESSSEQYF.

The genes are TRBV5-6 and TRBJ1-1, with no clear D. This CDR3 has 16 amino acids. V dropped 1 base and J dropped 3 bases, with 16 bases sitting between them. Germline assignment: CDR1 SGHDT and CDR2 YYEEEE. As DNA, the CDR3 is TGTGCCAGCAGCTTGCAGCGGACGCTCTTCGACACTGAAGCTTTCTTT. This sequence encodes CASSLQRTLFDTEAFF.

CDR3 region: CASSSTNRGGTEAFF. The CDR3 nucleotides read TGTGCCAGCAGCTCAACTAACAGGGGAGGTACTGAAGCTTTCTTT. This chain connects TRBV7-8 to TRBJ1-1, with TRBD1 identical over 7 bases. Germline values: CDR1 SGHVS, CDR2 FQNEAQ. This CDR3 is built from 15 residues. With V trimmed by 4 bases and J by 5 bases, 10 bases remained unmatched.

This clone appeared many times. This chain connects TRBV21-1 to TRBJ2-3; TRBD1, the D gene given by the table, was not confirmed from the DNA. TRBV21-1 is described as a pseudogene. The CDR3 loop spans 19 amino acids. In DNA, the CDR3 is TGTGCCAGCAGCCTTAAAGGTAGGCACAGGGCGGACAGCACAGATACGCAGTATTTT. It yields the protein CASSLKGRHRADSTDTQYF.

The CDR3 nucleotides are TGTGCCAGCTCACCACCATCGACAGGACCCCTCAGGGGCGCGAACTACGAGCAGTACTTC. It encodes CASSPPSTGPLRGANYEQYF. This chain uses TRBV18 with TRBJ2-7, with a tentative D call TRBD1 (6 bases). The length of the CDR3 is 20 residues. Trimming stripped 0 bases from V and 3 bases from J, with 27 bases between. Germline V gives CDR1 KGHSH, CDR2 LQKENI.

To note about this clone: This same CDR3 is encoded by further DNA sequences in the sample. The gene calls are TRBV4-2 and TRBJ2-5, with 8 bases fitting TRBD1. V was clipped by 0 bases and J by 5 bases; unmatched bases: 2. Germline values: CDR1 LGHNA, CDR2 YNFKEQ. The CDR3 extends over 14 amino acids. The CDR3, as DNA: TGTGCCAGCAGCCAAGACAGGGGGCGGGAGACCCAGTACTTC. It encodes CASSQDRGRETQYF.